This T cell receptor beta chain was identified during a study of cytomegalovirus exposure and HLA in healthy donors (dated by TCRdb to the late 2010s). As for the study more broadly: In an earlier analysis of approximately 640 of the donors, around 300 Gb of sequence data and roughly 100 million unique TCR beta sequences from about 190 million T cells were reported. Roughly 310 gigabases of sequencing data and tens of millions of unique TCR sequences were included in an early release covering about 620 HLA-typed donors. Of the roughly 420 genotyped donors, approximately 80% were placed in the genetic ancestry cluster associated with self-reported Caucasian donors. The study aimed to test whether signatures of past pathogen exposure could be identified by cataloging public T cell receptors. The study used immunosequencing to profile the T cell repertoires of 666 subjects and linked those repertoires to cytomegalovirus serostatus. In addition to the first cohort of 500 to 850 subjects, a separate validation cohort of 120 different subjects was used. High-throughput TCR immunosequencing, statistical association of individual TCRs with disease status, and machine learning were combined to predict cytomegalovirus infection status. A later analysis re-examined previously published TCR beta repertoires from 610 or so donors and added high-resolution HLA genotyping to investigate patterns of TCR occurrence. Rather than drawing on any new phenotypic data, the later analysis identified candidate immune exposures from TCR beta sequences and the way those sequences occurred across donors. To decide whether each TCR beta V gene segment behaved as functional or pseudogenic, an earlier analysis of fewer than 750 of the donors relied on high-throughput TCR beta sequencing. Donor age, sex, ethnicity and CMV serostatus were compiled together with the repertoire data. A later genetic analysis took genome-wide SNP genotypes for about 60% of the roughly 670 donors and used that subset as a discovery cohort. Every repertoire in the discovery cohort had been generated on one and the same sequencing platform. Both class I and class II loci were covered by HLA typing, at four-digit resolution. The number of typed donors differed by locus: about 629-640 for A, B, C, DRB1 and DQB1; approximately 520 for DQA1; over 600 for DPA1; and around 490 for DPB1. Four or five DR-DQ haplotypes were handled as single units for association and clustering because linkage in the cohort was strong. Among around 400 genotyped donors of the cohort, an average of approximately 240,000 unique TCR beta nucleotide sequences were sequenced per donor, 15% to 20% of them non-productive. Study-wide conclusions, independent of this receptor: In a later analysis, most CMV-associated TCR beta chains were found to appear HLA-restricted, with HLA associations seemingly driven largely by CMV exposure. Most TCR sequences were seen in very few donors, while some public TCRs were found in many individuals. A further reported finding was that TCR beta sequences accurately predicted the HLA-A and HLA-B alleles for most subjects in the first cohort. Compared with the roughly 670-donor mean, donors in an Asian-associated ancestry cluster had fewer N-insertions in productive TCRs, according to a later genetic analysis. In both the original and validation cohorts, the classifier was reported to diagnose cytomegalovirus status with high specificity and sensitivity. A later analysis associated some 17,000 TCR beta sequences with specific HLA alleles at a false discovery rate of 0.05. Because HLA typing was unavailable for some donors at each locus, only the typed subset was used in association tests. For the cohort, immune exposure information was limited to CMV serostatus. A later analysis found that HLA-associated TCR beta chains were more clonally expanded and had lower generation probabilities than equally common non-associated chains. Some IMGT-functional V segments, including TRBV6-2 and TRBV6-3, could not be told apart with the 87-base-pair reads, so those segments were excluded. In a later genetic analysis, a missense DCLRE1C variant was associated with V-gene and J-gene trimming of TCR beta chains, and the association was replicated in an independent cohort. Sequencing depth was assumed to be roughly uniform across donors in the presence/absence analyses, though that assumption may not hold. A total of around 150 TCR beta chains were listed by the study as associated with cytomegalovirus. Three of the identified cytomegalovirus-associated TCR beta chains were confirmed in vitro to be specific for cytomegalovirus antigens. A cluster of highly shared sequence variants was judged likely to represent a technical artifact of the sequencing pipeline. A later analysis found that TCR association rates varied across HLA loci, with DRB1 alleles showing the most associated TCRs and HLA-C alleles the fewest. When HLA alleles, especially DR and DQ, strongly co-occurred, TCR associations were difficult to assign to individual alleles. Correlated functional status among segregating V segments might be attributable to linkage disequilibrium, but an unknown experimental factor could not be ruled out. The earlier analysis of almost 600 of the donors excluded over 15 rarely observed V segments, including chromosome 9 orphons, because counts were too low. According to a later analysis, parvovirus B19, influenza, CMV and Epstein-Barr virus appeared linked to several top co-occurrence clusters. In this cohort, only TCR beta chains were sequenced, and detectable features were limited by the absence of alpha or paired-chain data. The authors suggested that the approach could potentially be generalized to other disease states and immunological phenotypes. An earlier analysis of some 560 of the donors showed that most TCR beta V segments appeared in productive rearrangements either about 87% or about 30% of the time, which broadly matched IMGT annotations.

Compared with the rest of its sample, this clone is medium-sized (0.01 to 0.1%). Its antigen target is currently unknown. Base qualities are not recorded, but no much larger clone differs from it by a single base. The cohort comprised around 700 healthy bone marrow donors. All cohort members were sampled while nominally healthy, although unrecorded immune exposures were likely present. The donor was CMV seronegative and was included in the group of approximately 350 seronegative cohort members. A peripheral blood sample was collected from each donor, and TCR beta sequencing was performed on peripheral blood mononuclear cells. Genomic DNA extraction from the blood cell samples was performed with the Qiagen DNeasy Blood Extraction Kit. The CDR3 starts with the cysteine, ends with the phenylalanine, and has 11 residues. Only the CDR3 DNA stays, 33 bases, in frame from base 1. The V end loses 5 bases and the J end loses 5 bases, and a stretch of 7 bases separates them. CDR1 and CDR2 were assigned from the germline V gene (reference sequence) as LNHDA and SQIVND.

Library preparation was by the immunoSEQ multiplex PCR assay. A mixture of 60 forward primers for TCR Vbeta segments and 13 reverse primers for TCR Jbeta segments was used in the multiplex PCR. Amplification of the CDR3 region of rearranged TCR beta genes was performed with a multiplex PCR assay on genomic DNA. The amplified TCR beta libraries were sequenced on the Illumina HiSeq System as 87-base-pair reads. On the authors' methods: In a later analysis, tens of millions of unique TCR beta chains were counted across the 690 or so repertoires, and roughly 11 million of these chains were shared by at least two donors. To remove PCR and sequencing errors, raw reads were error-corrected and collapsed into unique sequences using a nearest-neighbor algorithm that merged closely related sequences. V, D and J gene segments were assigned by aligning CDR3 sequences to IMGT reference sequences. For a sequence to be retained, a match of at least six nucleotides was required to both a V gene segment and a J gene segment. A rearrangement was called productive if the CDR3 had no stop codons and remained in frame with V and J, and every other rearrangement was called non-productive. Following IMGT convention, CDR3 was defined as the stretch from the second conserved V-encoded cysteine to the conserved J-encoded phenylalanine. The earlier analysis of 500 to 750 of the donors excluded any sequence lacking an unambiguous match to a single V gene segment. In an earlier analysis of 587 of the donors, a V segment was called functional when productive rearrangements were above 56.7%, and segregating when the standard deviation between donors exceeded 5%. A statistical classification framework was developed to diagnose cytomegalovirus status using the catalog of TCR beta chain sequences. V and J gene assignment, in a later analysis, came from comparing TCR nucleotide sequences with IMGT/GENE-DB human TR gene sequences. A later analysis assigned CDR3 sequences and most-parsimonious VDJ recombination scenarios with the TCRdist pipeline. A later analysis defined each TCR beta chain by its CDR3 amino acid sequence plus V-gene family, and excluded reads lacking a unique V-gene family. In a later analysis, 450 to 600 highly shared, low-generation-probability nucleotide sequences were removed to address suspected cross-contamination and a sequencing artifact. In a later analysis, a clonal expansion index was calculated for each public chain from normalized within-repertoire ranks of inferred template counts. In a later analysis, generation probabilities were computed using a VDJ recombination model fitted to out-of-frame rearrangements, and the results were checked against IGoR. Hypergeometric tests were used in a later analysis to score TCR-TCR, TCR-HLA and TCR-CMV co-occurrence, with a repertoire-size bias correction applied to the TCR pairs. A later analysis estimated false discovery rates by permuting HLA or CMV assignments 20 times. In a later analysis, co-occurring TCRs were grouped using DBSCAN, with TCRdist sequence similarity added in when clustering inside HLA-allele-positive subsets. Repertoires with fewer than 30,000 or more than 120,000 public chains were left out of co-occurrence clustering, as were four to six repertoires with anomalous nucleotide sharing. Here the immuneACCESS table is served through TCRdb, limited to in-frame sequences with V and J called. Missing clones are a known gap in these copies; in checked studies unresolved V genes cover under half, and the rest lacks a known reason. That table gives V, J and clone size, and the DNA gave D and trimming. This sample gives 68,000 or so clones in total; roughly 75% of them show up just once. The ten largest clones capture about 4.7% of the sample.

This receptor was identified in a woman aged 25 to 39 in good health and CMV-seronegative. In this chain, TRBV19 is recombined with TRBJ2-7, with an unclear D gene assignment. Source material: PBMCs. The nucleotide sequence reads as follows: TGTGCCAGTAGTGTTTTCGACGAGCAGTACTTC. Translation gives CASSVFDEQYF.